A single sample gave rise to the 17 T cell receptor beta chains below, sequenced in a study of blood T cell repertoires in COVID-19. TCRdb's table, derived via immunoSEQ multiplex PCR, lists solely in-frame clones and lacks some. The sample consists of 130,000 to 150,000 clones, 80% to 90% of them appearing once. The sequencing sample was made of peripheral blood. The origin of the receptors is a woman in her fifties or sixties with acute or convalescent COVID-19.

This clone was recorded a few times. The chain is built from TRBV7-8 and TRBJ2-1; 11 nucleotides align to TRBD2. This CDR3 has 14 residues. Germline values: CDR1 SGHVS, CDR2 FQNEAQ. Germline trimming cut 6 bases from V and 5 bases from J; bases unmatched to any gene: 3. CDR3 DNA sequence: TGTGCCAGCAGGGGGACTAGCGGTAACAATGAGCAGTTCTTC. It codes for CASRGTSGNNEQFF.

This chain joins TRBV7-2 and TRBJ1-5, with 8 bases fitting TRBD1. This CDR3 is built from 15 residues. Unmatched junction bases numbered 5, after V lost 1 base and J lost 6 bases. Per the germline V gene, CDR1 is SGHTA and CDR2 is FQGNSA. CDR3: CASSLGQGAGQPQHF. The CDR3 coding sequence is TGTGCCAGCAGCTTAGGCCAGGGGGCAGGTCAGCCCCAGCATTTT.

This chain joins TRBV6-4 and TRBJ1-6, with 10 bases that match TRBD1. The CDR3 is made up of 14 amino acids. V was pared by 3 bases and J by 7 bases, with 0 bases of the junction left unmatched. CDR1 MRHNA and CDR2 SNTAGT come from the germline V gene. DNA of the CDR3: TGTGCCAGCAGTGAGGGACAGGGGAATTCACCCCTCCACTTT. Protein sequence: CASSEGQGNSPLHF.

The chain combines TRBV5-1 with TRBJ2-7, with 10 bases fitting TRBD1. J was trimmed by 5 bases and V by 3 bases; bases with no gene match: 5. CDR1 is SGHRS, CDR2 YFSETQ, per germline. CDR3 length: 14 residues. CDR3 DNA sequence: TGCGCCAGCAGCTCCGCGGGACAGGGGAACGAGCAGTACTTC. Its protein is CASSSAGQGNEQYF. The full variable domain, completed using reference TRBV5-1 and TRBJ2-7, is KAGVTQTPRYLIKTRGQQVTLSCSPISGHRSVSWYQQTPGQGLQFLFEYFSETQRNKGNFPGRFSGRQFSNSRSEMNVSTLELGDSALYLCASSSAGQGNEQYFGPGTRLTVT.

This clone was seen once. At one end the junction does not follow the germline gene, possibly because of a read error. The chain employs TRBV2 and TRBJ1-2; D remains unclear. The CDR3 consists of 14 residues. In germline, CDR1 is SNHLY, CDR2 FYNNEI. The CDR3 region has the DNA TGTGCCAGCAGTGAATCTCTCTCGCGGGCACCCCCACTTTTC. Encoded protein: CASSESLSRAPPLF.

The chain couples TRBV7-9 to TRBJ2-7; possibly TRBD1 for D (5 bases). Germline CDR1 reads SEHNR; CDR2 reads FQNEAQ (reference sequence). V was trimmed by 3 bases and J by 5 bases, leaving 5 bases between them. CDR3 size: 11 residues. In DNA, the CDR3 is TGTGCCAGCAGCTTCAGGGACGAGCAGTACTTC. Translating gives CASSFRDEQYF. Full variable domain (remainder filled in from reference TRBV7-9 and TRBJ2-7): DTGVSQNPRHKITKRGQNVTFRCDPISEHNRLYWYRQTLGQGPEFLTYFQNEAQLEKSRLLSDRFSAERPKGSFSTLEIQRTEQGDSAMYLCASSFRDEQYFGPGTRLTVT.

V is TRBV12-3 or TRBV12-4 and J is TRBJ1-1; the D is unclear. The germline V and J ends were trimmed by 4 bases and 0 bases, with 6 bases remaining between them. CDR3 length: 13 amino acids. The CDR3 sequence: CASSSSVNTEAFF. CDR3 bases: TGTGCCAGCAGTTCGTCGGTGAACACTGAAGCTTTCTTT.

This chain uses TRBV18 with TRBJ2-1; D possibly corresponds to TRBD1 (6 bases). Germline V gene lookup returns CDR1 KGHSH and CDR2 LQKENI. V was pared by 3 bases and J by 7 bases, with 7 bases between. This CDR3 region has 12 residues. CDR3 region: CASSPQGNEQFF. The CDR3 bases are TGTGCCAGCTCACCTCAGGGGAATGAGCAGTTCTTC.

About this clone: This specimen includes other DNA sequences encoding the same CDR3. The CDR3 nucleotides read TGTGCCAGCAGCGGGGAAGAGACCCAGTACTTC. It is translated as CASSGEETQYF. This sequence joins TRBV2 and TRBJ2-5; maybe TRBD2 (5 bases). The CDR3 length is 11 residues. Per germline, CDR1 SNHLY and CDR2 FYNNEI. Trimming took 6 bases from V and 3 from J, leaving 5 bases between them.

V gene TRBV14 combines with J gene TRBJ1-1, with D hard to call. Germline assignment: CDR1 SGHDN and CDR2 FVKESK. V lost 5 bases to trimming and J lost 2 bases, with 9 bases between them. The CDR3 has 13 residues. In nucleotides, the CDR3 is TGTGCCAGCAGCGGTGACTTTAACACTGAAGCTTTCTTT. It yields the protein CASSGDFNTEAFF.

Here the CDR3 reads CASSIETGSYEQYF. CDR3 DNA sequence: TGTGCCAGTAGTATCGAGACAGGGAGCTACGAGCAGTACTTC. The rearrangement joins TRBV19 to TRBJ2-7; TRBD1 matches 7 bases. The CDR3 has 14 residues. Germline trimming cut 3 bases from V and 3 bases from J; bases unmatched to any gene: 5. Germline V gene data show CDR1 as LNHDA and CDR2 as SQIVND (reference sequence). Supplemented by reference TRBV19 and TRBJ2-7, the full variable domain reads DGGITQSPKYLFRKEGQNVTLSCEQNLNHDAMYWYRQDPGQGLRLIYYSQIVNDFQKGDIAEGYSVSREKKESFPLTVTSAQKNPTAFYLCASSIETGSYEQYFGPGTRLTVT.

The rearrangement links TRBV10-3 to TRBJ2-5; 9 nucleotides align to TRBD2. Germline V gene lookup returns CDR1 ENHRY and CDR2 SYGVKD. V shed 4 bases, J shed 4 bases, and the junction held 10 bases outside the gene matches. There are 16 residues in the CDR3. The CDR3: CAISGVAGGDGETQYF. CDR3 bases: TGTGCCATCAGTGGGGTGGCGGGAGGGGATGGAGAGACCCAGTACTTC.

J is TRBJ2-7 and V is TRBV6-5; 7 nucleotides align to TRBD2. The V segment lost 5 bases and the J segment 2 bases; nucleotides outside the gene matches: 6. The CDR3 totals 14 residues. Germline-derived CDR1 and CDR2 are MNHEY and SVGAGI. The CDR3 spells CASSLTGTTYEQYF. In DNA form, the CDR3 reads TGTGCCAGCAGTCTTACCGGGACTACCTACGAGCAGTACTTC.

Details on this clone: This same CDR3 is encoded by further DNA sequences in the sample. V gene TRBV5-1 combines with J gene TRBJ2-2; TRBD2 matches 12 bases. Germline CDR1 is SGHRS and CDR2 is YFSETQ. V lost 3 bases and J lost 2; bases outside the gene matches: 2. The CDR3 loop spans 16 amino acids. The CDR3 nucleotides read TGCGCCAGCAGCTCACTAGCGGGAGGAAACACCGGGGAGCTGTTTTTT. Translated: CASSSLAGGNTGELFF.

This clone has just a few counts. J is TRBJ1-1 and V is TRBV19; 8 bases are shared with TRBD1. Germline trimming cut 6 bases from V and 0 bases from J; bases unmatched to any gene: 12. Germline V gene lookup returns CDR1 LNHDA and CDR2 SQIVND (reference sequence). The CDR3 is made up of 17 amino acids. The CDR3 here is CASSSGQGLRMNTEAFF. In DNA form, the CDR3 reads TGTGCCAGTAGCTCAGGACAGGGACTCCGAATGAACACTGAAGCTTTCTTT.

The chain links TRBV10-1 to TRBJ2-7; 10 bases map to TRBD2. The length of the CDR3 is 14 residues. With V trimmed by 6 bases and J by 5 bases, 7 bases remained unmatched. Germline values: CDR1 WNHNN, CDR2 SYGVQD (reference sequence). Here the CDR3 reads CASRASGRSNEQYF. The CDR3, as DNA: TGCGCCAGCAGGGCTAGCGGGAGAAGTAACGAGCAGTACTTC.

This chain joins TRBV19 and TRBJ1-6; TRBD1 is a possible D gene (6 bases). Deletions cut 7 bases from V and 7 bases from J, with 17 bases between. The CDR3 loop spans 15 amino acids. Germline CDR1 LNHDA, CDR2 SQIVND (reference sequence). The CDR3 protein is CASTVGNRDNSPLHF. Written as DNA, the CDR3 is TGTGCCAGTACCGTGGGGAACAGGGACAATTCACCCCTCCACTTT.